This TCR beta chain was identified during a study of T-cell memory formation after mild COVID-19. Study-level findings and limits: Day 37-peaking second-wave clones had unconfirmed SARS-CoV-2 specificity. The finding that pre-infection memory included some responding clones suggested that cross-reactive memory joined. Clones which contracted sat mainly in CM and EM if CD4+, and in EMRA if CD8+.

Via MiXCR, TCRdb re-called the 5' RACE reads, giving one row per CDR3 protein. Among 200,000 to 250,000 distinct CDR3 sequences, 9.5% were seen once, and the ten largest hold 3.5%. This clonotype was found a few times. Its antigen is not identified. The V end was cut by 5 bases, the J end by 2 bases, with 14 bases between. This CDR3 region has 15 residues. The germline gives CDR1 SGHTA, CDR2 FQGNSA. The chain carries TRBV7-2 and TRBJ2-3, with D uncertain. This sequence was found in a man aged 18 to 35 who had mild COVID-19 (a few samples of this study predate the infection). Cell type and time point are not known. The sample consisted of PBMCs or a T cell subset sorted from them (not recorded which). CDR3 nucleotide sequence: TGTGCCAGCAGCCCCCAGCCGGGCTTCACAGATACGCAGTATTTT. Protein: CASSPQPGFTDTQYF.